The rows below give T cell receptor beta chains drawn from one sample of a study of cytomegalovirus exposure and HLA in healthy donors. Method: immunoSEQ multiplex PCR; TCRdb's copy keeps in-frame clones and lacks some. The sample holds about 120,000 clones, 15% to 20% seen once. The sample taken for sequencing was PBMCs. These receptors originate from a female donor in good health and CMV-seropositive. The CDR3 runs from the conserved cysteine through the conserved F or W. The D gene is left open where the match is weak. Rows may omit the clone size; those that give it use once, few, many or a size class.

d_gene,abundance,j_gene,v_gene,CDR3aa,CDR3nt
TRBD2,-,TRBJ2-1,TRBV7-2,CASSLAGGLRRNEQFF,TGTGCCAGCAGCTTAGCGGGGGGACTACGTCGCAATGAGCAGTTCTTC
TRBD1,-,TRBJ1-5,TRBV12-5,CASGLHTGTGNQPQHF,TGTGCTAGTGGTTTGCACACCGGGACAGGCAATCAGCCCCAGCATTTT
TRBD2,-,TRBJ2-7,TRBV29-1,CSVYLAEYEQYF,TGCAGCGTTTACCTAGCGGAGTACGAGCAGTACTTC
-,few,TRBJ1-2,TRBV30,CAWSARAGNDGYTF,TGTGCCTGGAGTGCTCGGGCAGGGAACGATGGCTACACCTTC
TRBD2,few,TRBJ2-1,TRBV2,CASSEGGLAGGHYNEQFF,TGTGCCAGCAGTGAAGGCGGACTAGCGGGGGGGCACTATAATGAGCAGTTCTTC
-,few,TRBJ1-4,TRBV30,CAWSQGGRGQNEKLFF,TGTGCCTGGAGTCAAGGGGGGAGGGGACAAAATGAAAAACTGTTTTTT
TRBD1,-,TRBJ2-2,TRBV29-1,CSVRDRGAGELFF,TGCAGCGTCCGAGACAGGGGGGCCGGGGAGCTGTTTTTT
TRBD2,many,TRBJ2-5,TRBV10-2,CASLSLAGSGRETQYF,TGCGCCAGCCTTAGCCTAGCGGGGAGCGGGAGGGAGACCCAGTACTTC
TRBD1,few,TRBJ2-7,TRBV4-3,CASSQRQGVSYEQYF,TGCGCCAGCAGCCAACGACAGGGGGTTTCCTACGAGCAGTACTTC
-,-,TRBJ2-3,TRBV28,CASSFSGYTDTQYF,TGTGCCAGCAGTTTTAGCGGTTACACAGATACGCAGTATTTT
TRBD2,-,TRBJ2-2,TRBV2,CASSLAGVWELFF,TGTGCCAGCAGTTTAGCGGGAGTGTGGGAGCTGTTTTTT
TRBD2,-,TRBJ2-5,TRBV4-1,CASSQDGAAGGLETQYF,TGCGCCAGCAGCCAAGATGGCGCAGCGGGGGGGCTGGAGACCCAGTACTTC
TRBD1,-,TRBJ1-2,TRBV18,CASSPPSTRQGPYGYTF,TGTGCCAGCTCACCACCGTCGACGAGACAGGGACCCTATGGCTACACCTTC
-,-,TRBJ2-3,TRBV5-1,CASNFESTDTQYF,TGCGCCAGCAACTTCGAGAGCACAGATACGCAGTATTTT
TRBD2,-,TRBJ2-3,TRBV28,CASSWASGPWLGGSTDTQYF,TGTGCCAGCAGTTGGGCCTCGGGCCCCTGGTTGGGAGGGAGCACAGATACGCAGTATTTT
TRBD1,few,TRBJ1-2,TRBV5-4,CASSSDRAYGYTF,TGTGCCAGCAGCTCGGACAGGGCCTATGGCTACACCTTC
TRBD2,few,TRBJ2-7,TRBV10-2,CASSEAGGPYEQYF,TGCGCCAGCAGTGAGGCGGGAGGGCCATACGAGCAGTACTTC
-,-,TRBJ1-5,TRBV5-6,CASSLGGLQPQHF,TGTGCCAGCAGCTTGGGGGGCCTTCAGCCCCAGCATTTT
-,-,TRBJ2-7,TRBV7-2,CASSADWGEQYF,TGTGCCAGCAGCGCGGACTGGGGCGAGCAGTACTTC
-,-,TRBJ2-2,TRBV5-4,CASSSSKTGAGELFF,TGTGCCAGCAGCTCGAGTAAGACAGGTGCCGGGGAGCTGTTTTTT
TRBD1,-,TRBJ2-1,TRBV5-4,CASSLASGGTYNEQFF,TGTGCCAGCAGCTTGGCGTCAGGGGGCACCTACAATGAGCAGTTCTTC
-,few,TRBJ1-2,TRBV7-9,CASSIDRGYTF,TGTGCCAGCAGCATCGACAGAGGCTACACCTTC
TRBD2,-,TRBJ2-5,TRBV6-6,CATGGRLQETQYF,TGTGCCACGGGGGGGAGATTACAAGAGACCCAGTACTTC
-,-,TRBJ1-1,TRBV4-3,CASSQDLENREAFF,TGCGCCAGCAGCCAAGATCTGGAGAACCGTGAAGCTTTCTTT
-,few,TRBJ1-1,TRBV29-1,CSVEIFSPEAFF,TGCAGCGTTGAAATATTTAGCCCTGAAGCTTTCTTT
TRBD1,-,TRBJ2-7,TRBV6-1,CASYDPGQSAYEQYF,TGTGCCAGTTATGATCCGGGACAGAGCGCCTACGAGCAGTACTTC
-,-,TRBJ2-7,TRBV5-4,CASSLDSPYEQYF,TGTGCCAGCAGCTTAGATAGTCCCTACGAGCAGTACTTC
TRBD1,-,TRBJ1-2,TRBV19,CASSIQRTGFGYTF,TGTGCCAGTAGTATACAGAGGACAGGGTTTGGCTACACCTTC
-,few,TRBJ2-7,TRBV9,CASSVSGGSYEQYF,TGTGCCAGCAGCGTATCTGGCGGTTCCTACGAGCAGTACTTC
TRBD1,-,TRBJ1-2,TRBV28,CASSPQGDRGYTF,TGTGCCAGCAGTCCACAGGGGGATCGTGGCTACACCTTC
TRBD1,few,TRBJ2-3,TRBV19,CASSTKKTGGGTDTQYF,TGTGCCAGTAGTACAAAAAAGACAGGGGGGGGCACAGATACGCAGTATTTT
-,few,TRBJ2-7,TRBV27,CASSSPGKINYEQYF,TGTGCCAGCAGTTCACCAGGGAAGATAAACTACGAGCAGTACTTC
TRBD2,-,TRBJ2-7,TRBV2,CASIDGPGTSGEYEQYF,TGTGCCAGCATCGATGGACCTGGGACTAGCGGGGAATACGAGCAGTACTTC
TRBD1,-,TRBJ1-1,TRBV4-1,CASSQDRTGGATVGAFF,TGCGCCAGCAGCCAAGATCGTACAGGGGGCGCAACGGTTGGAGCTTTCTTT
TRBD1,-,TRBJ1-2,TRBV28,CASSAQGAYVYGYTF,TGTGCCAGCAGTGCACAGGGGGCTTATGTCTATGGCTACACCTTC
-,few,TRBJ1-6,TRBV5-1,CASSPGLMSSYNSPLHF,TGCGCCAGCAGCCCCGGACTGATGAGCTCCTATAATTCACCCCTCCACTTT
-,-,TRBJ2-7,TRBV5-1,CASSLDISYEQYF,TGCGCCAGCAGCTTGGACATCTCCTACGAGCAGTACTTC
-,-,TRBJ1-2,TRBV7-2,CASSPGVDGYTF,TGTGCCAGCAGCCCCGGGGTAGATGGCTACACCTTC
TRBD2,-,TRBJ2-1,TRBV2,CASSERLAGYNEQFF,TGTGCCAGCAGTGAAAGGCTAGCGGGGTACAATGAGCAGTTCTTC
TRBD1,few,TRBJ1-3,TRBV28,CASSRTGTGSNTIYF,TGTGCCAGCAGTCGGACCGGGACAGGGAGTAACACCATATATTTT
TRBD2,few,TRBJ2-7,TRBV7-2,CASSLLLGGRKLRGNEQYF,TGTGCCAGCAGCTTGCTACTTGGCGGGAGAAAGTTGAGGGGTAACGAGCAGTACTTC
TRBD2,-,TRBJ2-7,TRBV7-2,CASRTGGTFRGEQYF,TGTGCCAGCAGAACGGGGGGGACTTTTCGTGGCGAGCAGTACTTC
-,-,TRBJ2-7,TRBV10-1,CAIQHWSHSYEQYF,TGCGCCATCCAACATTGGAGTCACTCCTACGAGCAGTACTTC
-,few,TRBJ2-7,TRBV28,CASRPDSYEQYF,TGTGCCAGCAGACCCGACAGCTACGAGCAGTACTTC
TRBD2,-,TRBJ2-5,TRBV5-1,CASSKTSGGVPHQETQYF,TGCGCCAGCAGCAAGACTAGCGGCGGGGTCCCCCACCAAGAGACCCAGTACTTC
-,few,TRBJ2-1,TRBV9,CASSLGGGGPEQFF,TGTGCCAGCAGCCTGGGGGGCGGGGGCCCTGAGCAGTTCTTC
-,-,TRBJ1-2,TRBV7-9,CASSLARQGYTF,TGTGCCAGCAGCTTAGCTAGACAGGGCTACACCTTC
TRBD1,-,TRBJ2-3,TRBV7-7,CASSSGTGDTQYF,TGTGCCAGCAGCTCCGGGACAGGTGATACGCAGTATTTT
-,few,TRBJ2-5,TRBV27,CASSYSGRETQYF,TGTGCCAGCAGTTACTCAGGGAGGGAGACCCAGTACTTC
-,-,TRBJ2-2,TRBV7-2,CASSPARPGSGELFF,TGTGCCAGCAGCCCTGCAAGACCGGGGTCCGGGGAGCTGTTTTTT
TRBD2,-,TRBJ2-1,TRBV7-9,CASSSSLAGAYNEQFF,TGTGCCAGCAGTTCTTCTCTAGCGGGGGCCTACAATGAGCAGTTCTTC
-,-,TRBJ1-2,TRBV27,CASRVAGLYYGYTF,TGTGCCAGCAGGGTAGCAGGGCTTTACTATGGCTACACCTTC
TRBD1,few,TRBJ1-2,TRBV6-1,CASSEVRTGGYGYTF,TGTGCCAGCAGTGAAGTTAGGACAGGGGGCTATGGCTACACCTTC
-,-,TRBJ1-1,TRBV5-1,CASSFTDGYTEAFF,TGCGCCAGCAGCTTCACAGACGGTTACACTGAAGCTTTCTTT
-,-,TRBJ2-3,TRBV7-6,CASSLAGGFPDTQYF,TGTGCCAGCAGCTTGGCCGGCGGGTTTCCAGATACGCAGTATTTT
-,few,TRBJ2-7,TRBV30,CAWRPAGTYEQYF,TGTGCCTGGAGGCCTGCGGGGACCTACGAGCAGTACTTC
TRBD1,-,TRBJ1-1,TRBV9,CASSVGIGQGATEAFF,TGTGCCAGCAGCGTAGGGATAGGACAGGGGGCTACTGAAGCTTTCTTT